This T cell receptor (beta chain) appears in the sequencing data of a study of blood T cell repertoires in COVID-19. The overall study: Italy, Spain and the United States were the sources of the convalescent and acute COVID-19 samples.

Produced via immunoSEQ multiplex PCR; TCRdb's table is partial and in-frame only. The sample holds roughly 150,000 clones; around 79% are singletons and the top ten take 7% to 10%. The Seattle patients, enrolled during active infection, were followed longitudinally. Germline values: CDR1 SGHDT, CDR2 YYEEEE. V gave up 0 bases and J gave up 4 bases; unmatched junction bases: 2. The CDR3 is made up of 15 amino acids. The source of this sequence is a woman aged 55-70 years with COVID-19, enrolled during active disease. The sample comprised peripheral blood. The rearrangement links TRBV5-6 to TRBJ2-5; 11 bases fit TRBD2. Here the CDR3 DNA reads TGTGCCAGCAGCTTGGAAACTAGCGGGGGAGAGACCCAGTACTTC. It is translated as CASSLETSGGETQYF.